Included here is one T cell receptor (beta chain) sequence, with context. The table came from immunoSEQ multiplex PCR; TCRdb's copy has only in-frame clones and leaves some out. The table includes 80,000 or so clones, approximately 84% detected once. The sample comes from a study of OX40 agonist ivuxolimab in advanced cancers. Study at large: The eligibility criteria allowed prior anti-PD-1, anti-PD-L1 or anti-CTLA-4 therapy, and about 40% had some.

Blood sampling took place at baseline, cycle 4 day 1, and cycle 7 day 1. The TCR originated in an adult with an advanced solid tumor such as melanoma, head and neck, liver or kidney cancer. The sequences come from CD4+ or CD8+ T cells sorted from blood, collected in a trial of the OX40 agonist ivuxolimab.

The CDR3 spells CASSNGGMLQGAGGYTF. The CDR3, as DNA: TGCGCCAGCAGCAACGGAGGGATGTTACAGGGGGCTGGTGGCTACACCTTC. The chain is built from TRBV5-1 and TRBJ1-2; 9 nucleotides line up with TRBD1. Germline assignment: CDR1 SGHRS and CDR2 YFSETQ. This CDR3 spans 17 amino acids. With V trimmed by 4 bases and J by 7 bases, 17 bases remained unmatched.